The 22 T cell receptor beta chains presented below share a single source sample, sequenced in a study of T-cell reconstitution after alpha-beta-depleted transplantation in children. Unique molecular identifiers were incorporated into the prepared TCRbeta library. TCRdb recomputed calls from the PCR reads with MiXCR, one row per CDR3 protein. The table lists 200,000 to 250,000 distinct CDR3 sequences, around 7.7% of them singletons, with 35% in the top ten. The sample was PBMCs, mostly from graft donor cells, taken 360 days after TCRalphabeta/CD19-depleted stem cell transplant. These TCRs come from a male patient under 10 years old who had a stem cell transplant for acute myeloid leukemia, so the T cells may come from the graft donor.

V usage is TRBV2 and J usage is TRBJ1-4, with D tentatively TRBD1 (6 bases). CDR3 length: 16 residues. Trimming shortened V by 5 bases and J by 8 bases, and 21 bases separated the two germline ends. Germline CDR1 SNHLY, CDR2 FYNNEI. Written as DNA, the CDR3 is TGTGCCAGCAGTAAGGGGGGCAACAGGCCTGAGGAAAAACTGTTTTTT. This gives the protein CASSKGGNRPEEKLFF.

The chain employs TRBV6-1 and TRBJ1-5; possible D gene TRBD1, 6 bases. The V gene lost 3 bases and the J gene lost 7 bases, with 13 bases spanning the gap. Germline-derived CDR1 and CDR2 are MNHNS and SASEGT. The CDR3 is 14 residues long. Here the CDR3 reads CASSDGGRRQPQHF. The CDR3 nucleotides read TGTGCCAGCAGTGACGGGGGGCGCCGGCAGCCCCAGCATTTT.

In this sample, this clonotype turned up a few times. V and J are TRBV7-3 and TRBJ2-1; D unclear. This CDR3 has 12 amino acids. The V gene's germline CDR1 is SGHTA and CDR2 FQGTGA. The V end lost 4 bases, the J end lost 8 bases, and 9 bases lay between the germline ends. The CDR3 protein is CASSSTRDEQFF. CDR3 bases: TGTGCCAGCAGCTCCACTCGGGATGAGCAGTTCTTC. The full variable domain, completed using reference TRBV7-3 and TRBJ2-1, is GAGVSQTPSNKVTEKGKYVELRCDPISGHTALYWYRQSLGQGPEFLIYFQGTGAADDSGLPNDRFFAVRPEGSVSTLKIQRTERGDSAVYLCASSSTRDEQFFGPGTRLTVL.

This clonotype was observed many times. The V call is TRBV29-1, the J call TRBJ2-3; no reliable D call. This CDR3 is built from 11 residues. V was pared by 3 bases and J by 10 bases, with 11 bases between. The V gene's germline CDR1 is SQVTM and CDR2 ANQGSEA. CDR3 DNA sequence: TGCAGCGTTGACGGCAGGTCGGCGCAGTATTTT. Its protein is CSVDGRSAQYF.

This clonotype has just a few counts. The chain combines TRBV3-1 with TRBJ1-4; D remains unclear. The CDR3 contains 15 residues. V was shortened by 4 bases and J by 4 bases, with 13 bases between the two germline ends. The germline V gene has CDR1 LGHDT and CDR2 YNNKEL (reference sequence). The CDR3 here is CASSPRGRVNEKLFF. For the CDR3, the DNA is TGTGCCAGCAGCCCTCGCGGACGGGTTAATGAAAAACTGTTTTTT.

This chain connects TRBV6-2 or TRBV6-3 to TRBJ2-5; 8 bases agree with TRBD1. Germline assignment: CDR1 MNHEY and CDR2 SVGEGT. The V and J ends lost 0 bases and 5 bases, in that order; junction bases with no gene match: 8. CDR3 length: 16 residues. The CDR3 reads CASSYSYRGRSETQYF. CDR3 DNA sequence: TGTGCCAGCAGTTACTCGTACAGGGGGAGATCGGAGACCCAGTACTTC.

This clonotype was observed a handful of times. V usage is TRBV7-8 and J usage is TRBJ2-7; D not resolved. Germline V gives CDR1 SGHVS, CDR2 FQNEAQ. Trimming removed 1 base at V and 0 bases at J, with 4 bases between. This CDR3 is built from 13 residues. The CDR3 coding sequence is TGTGCCAGCAGCTTAGAGGTCTCCTACGAGCAGTACTTC. Translation: CASSLEVSYEQYF.

This chain joins TRBV5-5 and TRBJ2-7; D perhaps matches TRBD1 (5 bases). This CDR3 comprises 15 residues. The germline V and J ends were trimmed by 2 bases and 2 bases, with 14 bases remaining between them. Per germline, CDR1 SGHKS and CDR2 YYEKEE (reference sequence). The CDR3: CASSFGKGNPYEQYV. The CDR3 nucleotides are TGTGCCAGCAGCTTCGGTAAGGGGAACCCCTACGAGCAGTACGTC.

Ten or more counts support this clonotype. This rearrangement joins TRBV5-1 to TRBJ2-2; D not certain. Germline V lookup: CDR1 SGHRS, CDR2 YFSETQ. This CDR3 contains 14 residues. V lost 0 bases, J lost 2 bases, and 5 bases lay in between. CDR3 amino acids: CASSLEPNTGELFF. CDR3 DNA: TGCGCCAGCAGCTTGGAACCAAACACCGGGGAGCTGTTTTTT.

This clonotype was seen many times. The chain joins TRBV6-1 to TRBJ2-2; TRBD2 is a possible D gene (6 bases). CDR3 length: 15 residues. Germline V CDR1 and CDR2: MNHNS, SASEGT. V gave up 6 bases and J gave up 3 bases, with 14 bases separating them. In DNA, the CDR3 is TGTGCCAGCAGCCTCGGAGGGCCGCACACCGGGGAGCTGTTTTTT. Its protein product is CASSLGGPHTGELFF.

This chain links TRBV29-1 with TRBJ2-5, with D perhaps matching TRBD2 (6 bases). CDR1 is SQVTM, CDR2 ANQGSEA, per germline. With 1 base removed from V and 2 bases from J, the gap between germline ends came to 14 bases. This CDR3 spans 15 amino acids. CDR3 sequence reads: CSVEGIADQQETQYF. CDR3 nucleotides: TGCAGCGTTGAAGGGATAGCGGATCAACAAGAGACCCAGTACTTC.

This clonotype has more than one count but fewer than ten. V is TRBV7-8 and J is TRBJ2-3, with 12 nucleotides matching TRBD2. This CDR3 has 18 residues. Trimming at V came to 2 bases and at J to 2 bases, leaving 8 bases not matched to a gene. Looked up from germline, CDR1 is SGHVS and CDR2 is FQNEAQ. The CDR3 sequence: CASSLPLLAGGVTDTQYF. CDR3 in DNA: TGTGCCAGCAGCTTACCACTACTAGCGGGAGGCGTCACAGATACGCAGTATTTT.

There are a few counts of this clonotype. The V call is TRBV9, the J call TRBJ1-5; TRBD1 might be the D (6 bases). This CDR3 comprises 15 residues. Looked up from germline, CDR1 is SGDLS and CDR2 is YYNGEE. Trimming stripped 0 bases from V and 5 bases from J, with 12 bases between. The CDR3 DNA sequence: TGTGCCAGCAGCGTAGATGCAGGGGCCGATCAGCCCCAGCATTTT. This sequence encodes CASSVDAGADQPQHF.

This clonotype occurred a few times. The V call is TRBV5-1, the J call TRBJ2-1, with TRBD2 matching over 9 bases. Germline V gene sequence: CDR1 SGHRS, CDR2 YFSETQ. There are 17 residues in the CDR3. J lost 4 bases, V lost 4 bases, and 12 bases had no gene match. CDR3: CASSPDGAGGLYNEQFF. CDR3 DNA sequence: TGCGCCAGCAGCCCGGATGGAGCGGGGGGCCTTTACAATGAGCAGTTCTTC. The entire variable domain, with the rest obtained from reference TRBV5-1 and TRBJ2-1, is as follows: KAGVTQTPRYLIKTRGQQVTLSCSPISGHRSVSWYQQTPGQGLQFLFEYFSETQRNKGNFPGRFSGRQFSNSRSEMNVSTLELGDSALYLCASSPDGAGGLYNEQFFGPGTRLTVL.

The chain employs TRBV7-8 and TRBJ1-4; no clear D gene. Germline V gene lookup returns CDR1 SGHVS and CDR2 FQNEAQ. The CDR3 is 13 residues long. Deletions cut 5 bases from V and 7 bases from J, with 11 bases between. The CDR3 loop reads CASSPRTGEKLFF. The CDR3 region has the DNA TGTGCCAGCAGCCCCCGCACGGGTGAAAAACTGTTTTTT. The full variable domain, with the rest looked up from reference TRBV7-8 and TRBJ1-4, is GAGVSQSPRYKVAKRGQDVALRCDPISGHVSLFWYQQALGQGPEFLTYFQNEAQLDKSGLPSDRFFAERPEGSVSTLKIQRTQQEDSAVYLCASSPRTGEKLFFGSGTQLSVL.

The table lists this clonotype with many counts. The chain employs TRBV6-5 and TRBJ2-3, with no clear D. Germline lookup yields CDR1 MNHEY and CDR2 SVGAGI. This CDR3 comprises 14 residues. Trimming removed 0 bases at V and 3 bases at J, with 7 bases between. The CDR3 nucleotides are TGTGCCAGCAGTTACTCGATGTGGACAGATACGCAGTATTTT. It specifies CASSYSMWTDTQYF.

This clonotype was counted between two and nine times. J is TRBJ2-7 and V is TRBV18, with D hard to call. CDR3 length: 14 amino acids. With 3 bases removed from V and 4 bases from J, the gap between germline ends came to 13 bases. Germline-derived CDR1 and CDR2 are KGHSH and LQKENI. The CDR3 sequence: CASSPFDKGYEQYF. CDR3 sequence (DNA): TGTGCCAGCTCACCGTTCGACAAGGGATACGAGCAGTACTTC.

This clonotype was detected only a few times. V gene TRBV4-3 combines with J gene TRBJ2-5; 8 nucleotides line up with TRBD2. This CDR3 spans 16 amino acids. The ends lost 0 bases at V and 4 bases at J; junction bases unmatched: 7. The germline gives CDR1 LGHNA, CDR2 YSLEER. The CDR3 DNA reads as TGCGCCAGCAGCCAAGATTTAGCGGGATGGGGAGAGACCCAGTACTTC. Translating it yields CASSQDLAGWGETQYF.

This clonotype showed up many times. This rearrangement joins TRBV7-9 to TRBJ2-7, with TRBD1 matching over 8 bases. Trimming cost V 5 bases and J 2 bases; bases outside gene matches: 5. Germline V lookup: CDR1 SEHNR, CDR2 FQNEAQ (reference sequence). The CDR3 covers 14 residues. The CDR3 loop is CASSDGTGTYEQYV. In nucleotides, the CDR3 is TGTGCCAGCAGCGATGGGACAGGAACCTACGAGCAGTACGTC.

In this sample, this clonotype turned up a few times. V is TRBV20-1 and J is TRBJ2-7, with 12 bases identical to TRBD2. Germline V CDR1 and CDR2: DFQATT, SNEGSKA (reference sequence). V lost 5 bases, J lost 4 bases, and 6 bases stayed unmatched. The CDR3 spans 14 residues. Written as DNA, the CDR3 is TGCAGTGCTGAGTCTAGCGGGAGGGCTTACGAGCAGTACTTC. Protein: CSAESSGRAYEQYF.

V and J are TRBV5-5 and TRBJ1-1; TRBD1 matches at 10 bases. Germline V gene data show CDR1 as SGHKS and CDR2 as YYEKEE (reference sequence). V lost 4 bases and J lost 5; bases outside the gene matches: 5. The CDR3 extends over 14 amino acids. The CDR3 reads CASSTGQGWTEAFF. The DNA for the CDR3 is TGTGCCAGCAGCACGGGACAGGGGTGGACTGAAGCTTTCTTT. The full variable domain, its missing parts supplied by reference TRBV5-5 and TRBJ1-1, is DAGVTQSPTHLIKTRGQQVTLRCSPISGHKSVSWYQQVLGQGPQFIFQYYEKEERGRGNFPDRFSARQFPNYSSELNVNALLLGDSALYLCASSTGQGWTEAFFGQGTRLTVV.

This clonotype was counted between two and nine times. CDR3 nucleotide sequence: TGCGCCAGCAGCCGAGACCGGGCCGGCGGAGAGACCCAGTACTTC. Translating it yields CASSRDRAGGETQYF. This chain connects TRBV4-1 to TRBJ2-5, with D unclear. Germline CDR1 reads MGHRA; CDR2 reads YSYEKL. The CDR3 consists of 15 residues. Trimming pared 4 bases from V and 4 bases from J, leaving 16 bases between.